A single T cell receptor beta chain is shown here with its context. What it recognizes is unknown. CDR3 size: 14 residues. Per the germline V gene, CDR1 is LGHNA and CDR2 is YSLEER. Germline trimming cut 0 bases from V and 9 bases from J; bases unmatched to any gene: 4. This sample is drawn from a study of cytomegalovirus exposure and HLA in healthy donors. General study findings and limits: Using a false discovery rate of 0.05, a later analysis showed that approximately 17,000 TCR beta sequences were associated with HLA alleles. Common viral pathogens were later found to be apparently linked to several of the most significant clusters. Per published reports, the classifier diagnosed cytomegalovirus status with high specificity and sensitivity.

PCR used 60 Vbeta primers and 13 Jbeta primers. Sequencing used immunoSEQ multiplex PCR; TCRdb keeps in-frame clones, though not all of them. The sample carries over 150,000 clones, 75% to 85% recorded once. The sequencing sample was made of PBMCs. The rearrangement links TRBV4-3 to TRBJ1-2; 10 bases are shared with TRBD1. This TCR came from a boy between 10 and 17 years old in good health and CMV-seronegative. This chain's CDR3 is CASSQDRTGGSYTF. The CDR3 bases are TGCGCCAGCAGCCAAGATCGGACAGGGGGGAGCTACACCTTC.